This T cell receptor (beta chain) was identified during a study of cytomegalovirus exposure and HLA in healthy donors. Concerning this clone: The antigen remains unidentified.

Donors likely had unrecorded immune exposures despite being nominally healthy when sampled. Study-level results: Altogether, 160 or so TCR beta chains were recorded as cytomegalovirus-associated. Many donors shared some public TCRs, even though most TCR sequences were rare. Later analysis showed TCR association rates varying by HLA locus, highest for DRB1 and lowest for HLA-C.

There are 15 residues in the CDR3. CDR1 is MNHNS and CDR2 is SASEGT in the germline V gene. The V gene end was trimmed by 2 bases and the J gene end by 7 bases; junction bases not matched to a gene: 5. PCR was performed using 60 Vbeta and 13 Jbeta primers. Clones were sequenced by immunoSEQ multiplex PCR, and TCRdb holds only the in-frame ones, with some missing. Of 100,000 to 150,000 clones in the sample, around 70% were seen once. Sequenced input: PBMCs. The receptor comes from a human donor in good health. The rearrangement links TRBV6-1 to TRBJ1-2; 12 positions agree with TRBD1. CDR3 DNA: TGTGCCAGCAGTGAAAGGGGACAGGGGGCTGTTGGCTACACCTTC. Encoded protein: CASSERGQGAVGYTF.